Below, one T cell receptor beta chain is given with its context. Antigen unknown. TCRdb re-called the 5' RACE reads with MiXCR, one entry per CDR3 protein. The sample consists of about 47,000 distinct CDR3 sequences, around 28% of them appearing once. The CDR3 covers 16 residues. CDR1 and CDR2 (germline): SGHTA, FQGTGA. V was clipped by 5 bases and J by 4 bases, with 17 bases between them. Regarding the study as a whole: Larger-cohort validation covered only one TCR beta V-J rearrangement.

Purified naive CD4+ T cells were depleted of CD25+ Tregs. The TCR sequence derives from a female donor with breast cancer. Specimen: naive CD4+ T cells sorted from blood. This sample's subset: naive CD4+ T cells, CD4+CD45RA+CD25-. The chain combines TRBV7-3 with TRBJ2-2; D may be TRBD1 (6 bases). CDR3 sequence (DNA): TGTGCCAGCAGCCCGGCGGTGGGGGCCGGCACCGGGGAGCTGTTTTTT. Amino acid sequence: CASSPAVGAGTGELFF.